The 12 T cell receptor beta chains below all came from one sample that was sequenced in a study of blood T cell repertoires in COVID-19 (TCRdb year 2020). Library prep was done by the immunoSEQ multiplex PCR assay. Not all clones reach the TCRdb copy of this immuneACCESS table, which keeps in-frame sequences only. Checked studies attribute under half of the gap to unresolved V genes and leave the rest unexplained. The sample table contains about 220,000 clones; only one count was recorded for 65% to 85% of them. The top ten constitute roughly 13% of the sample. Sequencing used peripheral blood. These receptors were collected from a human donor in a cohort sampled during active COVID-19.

CDR3: CASSQERAPARTDTQYF. CDR3 in DNA: TGCGCCAGCAGCCAAGAACGCGCCCCCGCACGCACAGATACGCAGTATTTT. The chain has TRBV4-1 and TRBJ2-3, with D hard to call. Germline lookup yields CDR1 MGHRA and CDR2 YSYEKL. There are 17 residues in the CDR3. V was cut by 0 bases and J by 1 base, with 14 bases left in between.

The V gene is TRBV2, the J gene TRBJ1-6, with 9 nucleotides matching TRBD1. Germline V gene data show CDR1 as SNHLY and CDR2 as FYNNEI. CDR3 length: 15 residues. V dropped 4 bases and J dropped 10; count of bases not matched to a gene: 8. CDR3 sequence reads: CASSALTGGISPLHF. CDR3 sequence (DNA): TGTGCCAGCAGTGCCTTGACAGGGGGTATCTCACCCCTCCACTTT. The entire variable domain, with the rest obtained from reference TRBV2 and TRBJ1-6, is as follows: EPEVTQTPSHQVTQMGQEVILRCVPISNHLYFYWYRQILGQKVEFLVSFYNNEISEKSEIFDDQFSVERPDGSNFTLKIRSTKLEDSAMYFCASSALTGGISPLHFGNGTRLTVT.

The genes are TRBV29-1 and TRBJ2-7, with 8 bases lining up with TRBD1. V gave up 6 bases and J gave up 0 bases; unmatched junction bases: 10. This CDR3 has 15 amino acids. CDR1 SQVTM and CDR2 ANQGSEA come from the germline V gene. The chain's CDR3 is CSVTLGDRSSYEQYF. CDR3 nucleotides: TGCAGCGTGACTCTTGGGGACAGGAGCTCCTACGAGCAGTACTTC.

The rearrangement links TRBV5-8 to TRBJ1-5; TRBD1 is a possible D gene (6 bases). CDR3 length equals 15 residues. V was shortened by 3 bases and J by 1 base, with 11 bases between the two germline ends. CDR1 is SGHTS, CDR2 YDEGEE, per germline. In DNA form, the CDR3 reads TGTGCCAGCAGCTACAGGGTGCCGAGCAATCAGCCCCAGCATTTT. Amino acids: CASSYRVPSNQPQHF.

CDR3 amino acids: CASSFTSGPSYEQYF. The CDR3 DNA follows: TGCGCCAGCAGCTTCACTAGCGGGCCCTCCTACGAGCAGTACTTC. The V call is TRBV5-1, the J call TRBJ2-7, with 9 positions matching TRBD2. Germline V gene sequence: CDR1 SGHRS, CDR2 YFSETQ. This CDR3 contains 15 residues. V shed 2 bases and J 0 bases; nucleotides not matched to a gene: 3.

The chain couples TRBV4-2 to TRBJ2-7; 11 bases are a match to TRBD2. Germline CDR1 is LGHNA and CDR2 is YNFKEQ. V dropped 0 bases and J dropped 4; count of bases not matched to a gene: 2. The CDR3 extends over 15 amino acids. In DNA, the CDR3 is TGTGCCAGCAGCCAAGAACTAGCGGGAGATTACGAGCAGTACTTC. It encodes CASSQELAGDYEQYF.

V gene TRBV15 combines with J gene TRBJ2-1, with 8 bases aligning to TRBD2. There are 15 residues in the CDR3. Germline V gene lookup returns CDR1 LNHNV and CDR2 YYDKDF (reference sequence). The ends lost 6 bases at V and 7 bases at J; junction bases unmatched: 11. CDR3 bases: TGTGCCACCAGGGACATCGGGGGGGCGGGTAATGAGCAGTTCTTC. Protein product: CATRDIGGAGNEQFF.

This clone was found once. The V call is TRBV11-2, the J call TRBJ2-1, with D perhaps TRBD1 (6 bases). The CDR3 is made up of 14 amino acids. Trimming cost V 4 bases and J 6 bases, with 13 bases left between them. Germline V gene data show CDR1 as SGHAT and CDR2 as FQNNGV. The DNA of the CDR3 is TGTGCCAGCAGCTCCGTTTCAGGGGTCAATGAGCAGTTCTTC. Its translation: CASSSVSGVNEQFF.

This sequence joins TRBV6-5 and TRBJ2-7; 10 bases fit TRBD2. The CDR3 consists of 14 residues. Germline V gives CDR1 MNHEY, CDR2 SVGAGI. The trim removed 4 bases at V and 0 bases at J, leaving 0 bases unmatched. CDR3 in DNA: TGTGCCAGCAGTTCTAGCGGGAGCTCCTACGAGCAGTACTTC. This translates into CASSSSGSSYEQYF.

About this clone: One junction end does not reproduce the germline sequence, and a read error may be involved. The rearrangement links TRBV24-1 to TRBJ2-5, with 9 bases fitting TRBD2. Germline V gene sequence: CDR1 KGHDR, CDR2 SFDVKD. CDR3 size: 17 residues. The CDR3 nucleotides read TGTGCCACCAGTGATTCAAAACTAGCGGGCCTCCAAGAGACCCAGCACTTC. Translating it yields CATSDSKLAGLQETQHF.

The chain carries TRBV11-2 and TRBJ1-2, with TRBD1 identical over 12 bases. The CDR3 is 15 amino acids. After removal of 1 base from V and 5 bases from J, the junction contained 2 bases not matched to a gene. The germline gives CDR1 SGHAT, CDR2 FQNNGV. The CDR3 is CASSLGGQGAYGYTF. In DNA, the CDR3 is TGTGCCAGCAGCTTAGGGGGACAGGGGGCGTATGGCTACACCTTC.

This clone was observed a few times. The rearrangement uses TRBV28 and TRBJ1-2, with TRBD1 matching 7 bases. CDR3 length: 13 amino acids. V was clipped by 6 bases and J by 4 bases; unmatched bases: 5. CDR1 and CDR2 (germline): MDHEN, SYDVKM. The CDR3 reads CASRTGALYGYTF. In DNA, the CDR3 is TGTGCCAGCAGAACAGGGGCCCTCTATGGCTACACCTTC.